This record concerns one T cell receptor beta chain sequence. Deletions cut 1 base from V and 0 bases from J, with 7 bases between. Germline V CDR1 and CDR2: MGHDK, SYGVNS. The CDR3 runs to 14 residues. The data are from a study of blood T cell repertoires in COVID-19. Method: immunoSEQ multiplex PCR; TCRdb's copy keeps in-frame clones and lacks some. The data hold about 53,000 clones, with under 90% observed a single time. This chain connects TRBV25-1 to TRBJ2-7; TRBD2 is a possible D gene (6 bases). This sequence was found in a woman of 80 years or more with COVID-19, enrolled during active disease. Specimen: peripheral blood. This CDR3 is CASSELGGSYEQYF. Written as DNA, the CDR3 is TGTGCCAGCAGTGAATTGGGGGGCTCCTACGAGCAGTACTTC.